This T cell receptor beta chain was sequenced during a study of T cell responses to AZD1222 COVID-19 vaccine. At the level of the study: Some second doses came at about 4 weeks and others at about 12 weeks; these were pooled.

Overall study results and limits: White British ancestry dominated among donors, who included more females, and clonal diversity was possibly underestimated. Researchers report vaccine-associated CD4 TCRs spanning spike, with dominance at 160-218 and 743-854.

In regard to this clone: The antigen remains undetermined.

Assay: immunoSEQ multiplex PCR; the TCRdb copy retains only in-frame clones and omits some. The repertoire consists of about 110,000 clones, with more than 70% occurring once and the leading ten covering approximately 17%. The CDR3 loop spans 14 amino acids. Germline V gene sequence: CDR1 GTSNPN, CDR2 SVGIG (reference sequence). Trimming removed 0 bases at V and 4 bases at J, with 12 bases between. The chain carries TRBV30 and TRBJ1-2, with D possibly TRBD1 on 5 matching bases. Sequenced here: peripheral blood, sampled on day 0 of AZD1222 vaccination. This sequence was found in an adult in good health. The CDR3 DNA follows: TGTGCCTGGAGTGTGGGGCGGACCATCTATGGCTACACCTTC. It yields the protein CAWSVGRTIYGYTF.